These T cell receptor beta chains were read from a single sample in a study. TCRdb used MiXCR to reprocess the RT-PCR reads, holding one entry per CDR3 protein. The sample contains about 680,000 distinct CDR3 sequences, 12% to 15% of which appear only once. The source material was memory CD4+ T cells from blood. The receptors here all came from a female donor in good health, serving as a healthy control. Each CDR3 is given with its conserved first and last residue. Each record gives: clone size, J gene, D gene, V gene, CDR3 DNA, CDR3 protein. A D gene is named only where the DNA matches it firmly. Size values are once, few and many counts, or a class for expanded clones, and some rows have none.

size: NA; J: TRBJ1-2; D: NA; V: TRBV5-1; DNA: TGCGCCAGCAGCTTGGATGGAGGAATGTATGGCTACACCTTC; CDR3: CASSLDGGMYGYTF
size: few; J: TRBJ1-5; D: NA; V: TRBV21-1; DNA: TGTGCCCCCGAAGGGAGAGCCGATAGCAATCAGCCCCAGCATTTT; CDR3: CAPEGRADSNQPQHF
size: few; J: TRBJ1-5; D: NA; V: TRBV20-1; DNA: TGCAGTGCTAGGGGCCAGGGGAAGTGGGGCAATCAGCCCCAGCATTTT; CDR3: CSARGQGKWGNQPQHF
size: few; J: TRBJ1-6; D: NA; V: TRBV7-6; DNA: TGTGCCAGCAGCTTAGTTTCGGGGGGCAATTCACCCCTCCACTTT; CDR3: CASSLVSGGNSPLHF
size: many; J: TRBJ1-1; D: NA; V: TRBV5-1; DNA: TGCGCCAGCAGCTTGGGGGGGAGGAGTGACACTGAAGCTTTCTTT; CDR3: CASSLGGRSDTEAFF
size: many; J: TRBJ2-1; D: TRBD2; V: TRBV4-3; DNA: TGCGCCAGCAGCCAAGAACTAGCGGGGAGATACAATGAGCAGTTCTTC; CDR3: CASSQELAGRYNEQFF
size: few; J: TRBJ2-5; D: TRBD2; V: TRBV6-5; DNA: TGTGCCAGCATGTCTAGCGGACAAGAGACCCAGTACTTC; CDR3: CASMSSGQETQYF
size: many; J: TRBJ1-2; D: NA; V: TRBV29-1; DNA: TGCAGCGTTGAGGCAGGGCGAGGCTACACCTTC; CDR3: CSVEAGRGYTF
size: NA; J: TRBJ2-5; D: NA; V: TRBV20-1; DNA: TGCAGTGCTAGAGTGGTAACAGGGATACAAGAGACCCAGTACTTC; CDR3: CSARVVTGIQETQYF
size: few; J: TRBJ1-6; D: NA; V: TRBV28; DNA: TGTGCCACCATACGGACGGCAAGCTCCTATAATTCACCCCTCCACTTT; CDR3: CATIRTASSYNSPLHF
size: NA; J: TRBJ2-3; D: NA; V: TRBV27; DNA: TGTGCCAGCAGTAACAGGGAGAGGGTTAGCACAGATACGCAGTATTTT; CDR3: CASSNRERVSTDTQYF
size: NA; J: TRBJ2-7; D: NA; V: TRBV20-1; DNA: TGCAGTGCCCCCCTCCCGGGGGCGGTGTACGAGCAGTACTTC; CDR3: CSAPLPGAVYEQYF
size: few; J: TRBJ2-7; D: NA; V: TRBV18; DNA: TGTGCCAGCTCACCGTTGGGCCGCGAGCAGTACTTC; CDR3: CASSPLGREQYF
size: many; J: TRBJ2-1; D: TRBD2; V: TRBV6-6; DNA: TGTGCCAGCAGTAACCCCACTAGCGGAGTAAACAATGAGCAGTTCTTC; CDR3: CASSNPTSGVNNEQFF
size: few; J: TRBJ1-1; D: TRBD1; V: TRBV5-1; DNA: TGCGCCAGCAGCTTAGGGGGCGCGGGAGGGACTGAAGCTTTCTTT; CDR3: CASSLGGAGGTEAFF
size: few; J: TRBJ2-6; D: TRBD2; V: TRBV10-1; DNA: TGCGCCAGCAGTCCCAATGGACTAGCGGGTGGAATCTCTGGGGCCAACGTCCTGACTTTC; CDR3: CASSPNGLAGGISGANVLTF
size: many; J: TRBJ1-2; D: NA; V: TRBV5-6; DNA: TGTGCCAGCAGCCTCACAGGGAGTTTTAGCTATGGCTACACCTTC; CDR3: CASSLTGSFSYGYTF
size: NA; J: TRBJ1-1; D: NA; V: TRBV5-1; DNA: TGCGCCAGCAGCCGGAGGTCGGCAGGTGGGGGGAACACTGAAGCTTTCTTT; CDR3: CASSRRSAGGGNTEAFF
size: many; J: TRBJ1-2; D: NA; V: TRBV10-2; DNA: TGCGCCAGCAGCCCCTGGGAGCAGAGCGACTATGGCTACACCTTC; CDR3: CASSPWEQSDYGYTF
size: many; J: TRBJ2-7; D: TRBD2; V: TRBV6-5; DNA: TGTGCCAGTAGAAGAGCCCCGGGGGGAGAGACGTACGAGCAGTACTTC; CDR3: CASRRAPGGETYEQYF
size: NA; J: TRBJ1-5; D: NA; V: TRBV6-1; DNA: TGTGCCAGCAGGAGACAGATCAATCAGCCCCAGCATTTT; CDR3: CASRRQINQPQHF
size: many; J: TRBJ1-2; D: NA; V: TRBV5-6; DNA: TGTGCCAGCAGCCTGGGACTTGTAGCTAACTATGGCTACACCTTC; CDR3: CASSLGLVANYGYTF
size: NA; J: TRBJ1-2; D: TRBD1; V: TRBV15; DNA: TGTGCCACCAGCAGACCGGACAGGAAGGACTATGGCTACACCTTC; CDR3: CATSRPDRKDYGYTF
size: NA; J: TRBJ1-4; D: TRBD1; V: TRBV12-3/TRBV12-4; DNA: TGTGCCAGCAGCCCAGGGACAGAGGGCAATGAAAAACTGTTTTTT; CDR3: CASSPGTEGNEKLFF
size: medium-sized; J: TRBJ2-5; D: NA; V: TRBV12-3/TRBV12-4; DNA: TGTGCCAGCAGCTTGGGGGAGACCCAGTACTTC; CDR3: CASSLGETQYF
size: NA; J: TRBJ2-7; D: TRBD1; V: TRBV15; DNA: TGTGCCACCAGCAGACGGGACAGGATCGACGAGCAGTGCTTC; CDR3: CATSRRDRIDEQCF
size: few; J: TRBJ2-3; D: NA; V: TRBV4-3; DNA: TGCGCCAGCAGCCCGGACTACGGGGCGCGGGGAGATACGCAGTATTTT; CDR3: CASSPDYGARGDTQYF
size: NA; J: TRBJ1-6; D: TRBD1; V: TRBV18; DNA: TGTGCCAGCTCACCACCGAGTTCCGGGACAGGGGGATCACCCCTCCACTTT; CDR3: CASSPPSSGTGGSPLHF
size: NA; J: TRBJ2-1; D: NA; V: TRBV7-2; DNA: TGTGCCAGCAGCTTAGATCTCGCCCAGCAGTTCTTC; CDR3: CASSLDLAQQFF
size: NA; J: TRBJ1-2; D: NA; V: TRBV28; DNA: TGTGCCAGCAGTAGGAACGGGGTGGGGGGCTACACCTTC; CDR3: CASSRNGVGGYTF
size: few; J: TRBJ2-1; D: TRBD2; V: TRBV5-1; DNA: TGCGCCAGCAGCTCGAGTCCTAGCGGGAGATCCTACAATGAGCAGTTCTTC; CDR3: CASSSSPSGRSYNEQFF
size: many; J: TRBJ2-5; D: NA; V: TRBV6-5; DNA: TGTGCCAGCAGTTACTCCGGATCGACCCAGTACTTC; CDR3: CASSYSGSTQYF
size: many; J: TRBJ2-3; D: NA; V: TRBV29-1; DNA: TGCAGCGTTGCGCCGAGACTGTTTGATACGCAGTATTTT; CDR3: CSVAPRLFDTQYF
size: many; J: TRBJ1-5; D: NA; V: TRBV28; DNA: TGTGCCAGCAGTTACAGGGACGGCAATCAGCCCCAGCATTTT; CDR3: CASSYRDGNQPQHF
size: many; J: TRBJ1-4; D: TRBD1; V: TRBV6-5; DNA: TGTGCCAGCACCGGGACAGGGGGCTTCGAAAAACTGTTTTTT; CDR3: CASTGTGGFEKLFF
size: NA; J: TRBJ1-1; D: TRBD1; V: TRBV9; DNA: TGTGCCAGCAGCCCCAATCTAGGACAGGGCACTGAAGCTTTCTTT; CDR3: CASSPNLGQGTEAFF
size: NA; J: TRBJ2-3; D: NA; V: TRBV18; DNA: TGTGCCAGCTCACCATCCATCTCGGGAGAATTTGAAGATACGCAGTATTTT; CDR3: CASSPSISGEFEDTQYF
size: NA; J: TRBJ1-2; D: TRBD1; V: TRBV5-4; DNA: TGTGCCAGCAGCCCAGGACAGGGGGATAACTATGGCTACACCTTC; CDR3: CASSPGQGDNYGYTF
size: NA; J: TRBJ1-3; D: NA; V: TRBV2; DNA: TGTGCCAGCATGCAGGAAGGCAGCCCTGGAAACACCATATATTTT; CDR3: CASMQEGSPGNTIYF
size: few; J: TRBJ1-5; D: NA; V: TRBV11-2; DNA: TGTGCCAGCAGCTTAGGGGTCCGTGGGGGAATCAATCAGCCCCAGCATTTT; CDR3: CASSLGVRGGINQPQHF
size: few; J: TRBJ2-3; D: NA; V: TRBV7-6; DNA: TGTGCCAGCAGCTTCCCGGGGGTGTGGGAGAACAAGTATTTT; CDR3: CASSFPGVWENKYF
size: NA; J: TRBJ2-7; D: TRBD2; V: TRBV15; DNA: TGTGCCACCAGCAGAGATCTGGCGGGAGGGACCTACGAGCAGTACTTC; CDR3: CATSRDLAGGTYEQYF
size: few; J: TRBJ1-5; D: NA; V: TRBV6-6; DNA: TGTGCCAGCAGTTACTCGCGGGATCGCAATTATGGTCAGCCCCAGCATTTT; CDR3: CASSYSRDRNYGQPQHF
size: few; J: TRBJ1-2; D: NA; V: TRBV12-3/TRBV12-4; DNA: TGTGCCAGCAGTTCCCCGGGGGCAGGTGGCTACACCTTC; CDR3: CASSSPGAGGYTF
size: few; J: TRBJ2-2; D: TRBD1; V: TRBV5-1; DNA: TGCGCCAGCAGCTTGGGGACAGGGGCAGCCACCGGGGAGCTGTTTTTT; CDR3: CASSLGTGAATGELFF
size: few; J: TRBJ2-1; D: NA; V: TRBV15; DNA: TGTGCCACCAGCAGAGGACTAGACAATGAGCAGTTCTTC; CDR3: CATSRGLDNEQFF
size: many; J: TRBJ2-5; D: NA; V: TRBV10-3; DNA: TGTGCCATCAGACCGGGCCGAACGGAGGAGACCCAGTACTTC; CDR3: CAIRPGRTEETQYF